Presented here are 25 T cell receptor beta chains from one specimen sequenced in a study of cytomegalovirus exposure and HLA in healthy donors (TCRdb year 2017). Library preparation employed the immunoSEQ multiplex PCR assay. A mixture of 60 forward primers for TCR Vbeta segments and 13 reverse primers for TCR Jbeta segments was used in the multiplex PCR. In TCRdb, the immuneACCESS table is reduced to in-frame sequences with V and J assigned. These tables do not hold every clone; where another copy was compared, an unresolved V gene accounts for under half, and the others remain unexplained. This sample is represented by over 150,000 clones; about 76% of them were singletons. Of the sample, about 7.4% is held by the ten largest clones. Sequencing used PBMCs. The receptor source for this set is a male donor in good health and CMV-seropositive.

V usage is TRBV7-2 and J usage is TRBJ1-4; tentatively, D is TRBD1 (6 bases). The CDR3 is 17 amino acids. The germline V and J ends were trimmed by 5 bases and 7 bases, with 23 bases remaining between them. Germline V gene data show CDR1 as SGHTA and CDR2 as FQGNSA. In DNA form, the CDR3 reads TGTGCCAGCAGCCCATCCGGGACACCAAGGTTAACTGAAAAACTGTTTTTT. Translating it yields CASSPSGTPRLTEKLFF.

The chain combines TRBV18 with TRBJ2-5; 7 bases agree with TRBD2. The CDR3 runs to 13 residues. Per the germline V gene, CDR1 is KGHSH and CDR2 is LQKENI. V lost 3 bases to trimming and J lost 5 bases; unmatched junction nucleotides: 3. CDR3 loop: CASSPGLGETQYF. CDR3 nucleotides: TGTGCCAGCTCACCCGGACTAGGGGAGACCCAGTACTTC.

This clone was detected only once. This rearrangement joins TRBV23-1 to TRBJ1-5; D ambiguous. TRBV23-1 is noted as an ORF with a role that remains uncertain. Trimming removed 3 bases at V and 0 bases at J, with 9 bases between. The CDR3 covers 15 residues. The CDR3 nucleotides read TGCGCCAGCAGTCATCACAGCCATAGCAATCAGCCCCAGCATTTT. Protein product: CASSHHSHSNQPQHF.

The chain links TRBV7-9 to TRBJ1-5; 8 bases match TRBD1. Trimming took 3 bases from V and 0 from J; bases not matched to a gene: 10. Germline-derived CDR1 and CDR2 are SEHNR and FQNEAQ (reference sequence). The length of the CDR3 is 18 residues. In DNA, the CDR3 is TGTGCCAGCAGCTTGGGTGGTACAGGGGGATATAGCAATCAGCCCCAGCATTTT. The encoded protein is CASSLGGTGGYSNQPQHF.

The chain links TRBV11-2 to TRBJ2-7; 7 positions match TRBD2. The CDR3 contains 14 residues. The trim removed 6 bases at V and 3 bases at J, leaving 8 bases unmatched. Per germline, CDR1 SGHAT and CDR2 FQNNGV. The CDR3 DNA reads TGTGCCAGCAGGAAATTAGCGGGTAGCTACGAGCAGTACTTC. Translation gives CASRKLAGSYEQYF.

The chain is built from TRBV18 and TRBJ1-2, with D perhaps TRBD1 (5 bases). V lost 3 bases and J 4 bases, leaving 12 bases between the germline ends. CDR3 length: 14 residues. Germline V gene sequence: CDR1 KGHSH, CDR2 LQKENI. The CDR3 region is CASSPPGGTYGYTF. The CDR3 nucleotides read TGTGCCAGCTCACCCCCGGGGGGGACCTATGGCTACACCTTC.

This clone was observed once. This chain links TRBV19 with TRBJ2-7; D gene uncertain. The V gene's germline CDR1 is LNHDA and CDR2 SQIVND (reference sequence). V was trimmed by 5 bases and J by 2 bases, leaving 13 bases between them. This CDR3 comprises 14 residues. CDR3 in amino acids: CASSQTGDTYEQYF. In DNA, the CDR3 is TGTGCCAGTAGTCAAACTGGAGATACCTACGAGCAGTACTTC.

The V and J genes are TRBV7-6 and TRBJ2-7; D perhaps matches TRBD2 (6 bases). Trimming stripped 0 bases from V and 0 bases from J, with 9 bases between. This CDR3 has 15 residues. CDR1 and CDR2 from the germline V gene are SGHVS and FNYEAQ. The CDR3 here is CASSLAGRDSYEQYF. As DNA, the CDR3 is TGTGCCAGCAGCTTAGCCGGGCGGGACTCCTACGAGCAGTACTTC.

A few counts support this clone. The CDR3 coding sequence is TGCGCCAGCAGCTCGGACTTGCGGGGTACGCAGTATTTT. Translation: CASSSDLRGTQYF. This chain uses TRBV4-3 with TRBJ2-3; tentatively, D is TRBD2 (6 bases). CDR3 size: 13 residues. The germline V gene has CDR1 LGHNA and CDR2 YSLEER. The V end lost 5 bases, the J end lost 8 bases, and 14 bases lay between the germline ends.

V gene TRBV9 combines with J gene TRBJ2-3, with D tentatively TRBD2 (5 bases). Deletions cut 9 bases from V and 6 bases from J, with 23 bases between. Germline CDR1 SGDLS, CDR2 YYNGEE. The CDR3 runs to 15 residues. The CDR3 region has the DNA TGTGCCACTTCCTTAGGGCTAGCTTTGTCCGATACGCAGTATTTT. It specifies CATSLGLALSDTQYF. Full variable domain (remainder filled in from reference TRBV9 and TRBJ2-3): DSGVTQTPKHLITATGQRVTLRCSPRSGDLSVYWYQQSLDQGLQFLIQYYNGEERAKGNILERFSAQQFPDLHSELNLSSLELGDSALYFCATSLGLALSDTQYFGPGTRLTVL.

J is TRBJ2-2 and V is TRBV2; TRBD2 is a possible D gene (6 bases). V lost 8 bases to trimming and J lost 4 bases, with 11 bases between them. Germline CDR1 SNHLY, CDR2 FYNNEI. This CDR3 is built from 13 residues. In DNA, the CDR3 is TGTGCCAGCGGAGGGAACCCCACCGGGGAGCTGTTTTTT. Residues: CASGGNPTGELFF. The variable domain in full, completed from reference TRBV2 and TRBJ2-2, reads EPEVTQTPSHQVTQMGQEVILRCVPISNHLYFYWYRQILGQKVEFLVSFYNNEISEKSEIFDDQFSVERPDGSNFTLKIRSTKLEDSAMYFCASGGNPTGELFFGEGSRLTVL.

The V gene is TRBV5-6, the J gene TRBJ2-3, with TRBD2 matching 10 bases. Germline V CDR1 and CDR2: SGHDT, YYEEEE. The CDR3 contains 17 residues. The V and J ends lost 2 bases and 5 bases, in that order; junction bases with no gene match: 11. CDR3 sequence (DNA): TGTGCCAGCAGCTTTGAGGAGGAACTAGCGGGGTTAGATACGCAGTATTTT. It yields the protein CASSFEEELAGLDTQYF.

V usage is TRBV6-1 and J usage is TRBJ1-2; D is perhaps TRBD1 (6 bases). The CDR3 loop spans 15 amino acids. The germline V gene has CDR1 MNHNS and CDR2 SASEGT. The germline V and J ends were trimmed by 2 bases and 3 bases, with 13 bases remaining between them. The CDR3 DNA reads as TGTGCCAGCAGTGAATCTTTTGGACAGTACTATGGCTACACCTTC. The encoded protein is CASSESFGQYYGYTF.

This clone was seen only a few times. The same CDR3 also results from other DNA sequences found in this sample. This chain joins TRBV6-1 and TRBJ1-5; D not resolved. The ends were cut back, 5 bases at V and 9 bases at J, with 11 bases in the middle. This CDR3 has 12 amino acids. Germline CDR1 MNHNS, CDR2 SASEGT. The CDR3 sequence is CASSLGERPQHF. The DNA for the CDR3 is TGTGCCAGCAGTTTAGGAGAACGGCCCCAGCATTTT.

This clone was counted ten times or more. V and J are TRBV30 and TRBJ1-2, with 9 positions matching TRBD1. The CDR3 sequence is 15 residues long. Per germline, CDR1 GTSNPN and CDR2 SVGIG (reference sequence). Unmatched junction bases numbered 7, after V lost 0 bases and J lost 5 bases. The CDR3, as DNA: TGTGCCTGGAGTGTATGGCGTGGACAGGGGTATGGCTACACCTTC. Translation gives CAWSVWRGQGYGYTF. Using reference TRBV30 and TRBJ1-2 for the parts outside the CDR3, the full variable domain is SQTIHQWPATLVQPVGSPLSLECTVEGTSNPNLYWYRQAAGRGLQLLFYSVGIGQISSEVPQNLSASRPQDRQFILSSKKLLLSDSGFYLCAWSVWRGQGYGYTFGSGTRLTVV.

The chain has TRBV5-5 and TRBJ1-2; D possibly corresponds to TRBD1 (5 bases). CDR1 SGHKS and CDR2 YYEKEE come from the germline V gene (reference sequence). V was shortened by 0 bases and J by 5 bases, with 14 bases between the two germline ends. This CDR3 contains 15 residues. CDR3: CASSLDRSPLYGYTF. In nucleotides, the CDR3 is TGTGCCAGCAGCTTGGACAGGTCCCCTCTATATGGCTACACCTTC.

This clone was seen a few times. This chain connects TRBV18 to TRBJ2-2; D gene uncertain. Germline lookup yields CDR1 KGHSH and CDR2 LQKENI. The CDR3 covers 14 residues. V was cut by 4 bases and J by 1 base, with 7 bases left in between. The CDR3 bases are TGTGCCAGCTCACAGAGCTTGAACACCGGGGAGCTGTTTTTT. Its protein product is CASSQSLNTGELFF.

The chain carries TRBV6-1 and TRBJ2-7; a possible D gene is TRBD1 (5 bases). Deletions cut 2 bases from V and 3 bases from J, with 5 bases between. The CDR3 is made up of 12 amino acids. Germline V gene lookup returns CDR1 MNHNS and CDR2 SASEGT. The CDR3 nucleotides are TGTGCCAGCAGTGAACAGGGCTACGAGCAGTACTTC. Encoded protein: CASSEQGYEQYF.

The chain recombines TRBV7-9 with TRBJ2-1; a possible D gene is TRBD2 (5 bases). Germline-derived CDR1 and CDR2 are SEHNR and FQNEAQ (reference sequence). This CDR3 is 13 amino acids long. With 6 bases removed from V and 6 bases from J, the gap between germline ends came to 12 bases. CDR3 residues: CASSPSGVNEQFF. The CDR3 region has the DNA TGTGCCAGCAGTCCATCCGGGGTCAATGAGCAGTTCTTC.

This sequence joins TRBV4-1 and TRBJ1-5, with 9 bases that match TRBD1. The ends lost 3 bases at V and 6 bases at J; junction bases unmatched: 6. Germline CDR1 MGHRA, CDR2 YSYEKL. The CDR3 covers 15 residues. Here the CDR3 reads CASSHGDRVSQPQHF. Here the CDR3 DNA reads TGCGCCAGCAGCCACGGGGACAGGGTTAGTCAGCCCCAGCATTTT.

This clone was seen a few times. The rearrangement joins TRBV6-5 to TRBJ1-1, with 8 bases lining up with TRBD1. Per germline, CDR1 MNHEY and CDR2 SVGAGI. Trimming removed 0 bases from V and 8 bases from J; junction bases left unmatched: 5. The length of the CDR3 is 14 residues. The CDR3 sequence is CASSYSRGLVEAFF. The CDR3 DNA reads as TGTGCCAGCAGTTACTCCAGGGGGCTGGTAGAAGCTTTCTTT.

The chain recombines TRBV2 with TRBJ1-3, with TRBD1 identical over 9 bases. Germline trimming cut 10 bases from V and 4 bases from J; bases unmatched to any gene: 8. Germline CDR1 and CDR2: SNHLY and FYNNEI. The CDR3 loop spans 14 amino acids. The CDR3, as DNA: TGTGCCACCTACAGGGGGCTATCAGGAAACACCATATATTTT. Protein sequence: CATYRGLSGNTIYF.

The CDR3 is CASARGGDGYTF. The CDR3, as DNA: TGTGCCAGCGCTCGGGGAGGGGATGGCTACACCTTC. The rearrangement links TRBV2 to TRBJ1-2, with D perhaps TRBD1 (5 bases). V shed 8 bases and J shed 6 bases, with 13 bases lying between them. Germline V gene sequence: CDR1 SNHLY, CDR2 FYNNEI. This CDR3 region has 12 residues.

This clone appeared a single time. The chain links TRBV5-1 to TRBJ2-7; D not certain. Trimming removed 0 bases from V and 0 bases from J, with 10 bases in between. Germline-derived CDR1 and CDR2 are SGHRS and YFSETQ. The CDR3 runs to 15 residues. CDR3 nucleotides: TGCGCCAGCAGCTTGGCGTACTCGAGCTCCTACGAGCAGTACTTC. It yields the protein CASSLAYSSSYEQYF.

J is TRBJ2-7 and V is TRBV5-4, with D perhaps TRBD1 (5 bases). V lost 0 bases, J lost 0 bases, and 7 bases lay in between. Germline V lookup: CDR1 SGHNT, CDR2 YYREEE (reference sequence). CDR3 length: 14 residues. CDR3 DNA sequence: TGTGCCAGCAGCTTGGGCGACAGCTCCTACGAGCAGTACTTC. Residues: CASSLGDSSYEQYF. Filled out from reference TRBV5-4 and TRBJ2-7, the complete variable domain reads ETGVTQSPTHLIKTRGQQVTLRCSSQSGHNTVSWYQQALGQGPQFIFQYYREEENGRGNFPPRFSGLQFPNYSSELNVNALELDDSALYLCASSLGDSSYEQYFGPGTRLTVT.